The source of this T cell receptor beta chain is a study of vaccination and CD4 T cells after COVID-19. Study-level information: With a range of 35 to 161, the median interval from diagnosis to drawing post-COVID samples was roughly 110 days. Ranging from 14 to 241, the interval between dose two and post-vaccine sampling had a median of about 76 days.

The CDR3 totals 13 residues. CDR1 and CDR2 (germline): SGHTA, FQGNSA. V lost 0 bases, J lost 3 bases, and 3 bases lay in between. At the Johns Hopkins FTIC core, DNA taken from cultured CD4+ T cells was sequenced by way of the Oncomine TCR Beta short-read assay. It was cultured CD4+ T cells from which genomic DNA was extracted. MiXCR was run by TCRdb on the PCR reads, yielding one entry per CDR3 protein. The profile covers about 12,000 distinct CDR3 sequences, with roughly 57% appearing a single time and 28% taken by the ten largest. Indicated treatment: approximately 10-day PBMC culture with coronavirus spike peptide pools or control peptides (ViraFEST assay). For this clonotype: Its antigen is as yet unknown.

The genes are TRBV7-2 and TRBJ1-5; D is unresolved. This receptor was taken from a human donor who had recovered from COVID-19. Material: CD4+ T cells from blood, cultured in vitro. CDR3 bases: TGTGCCAGCAGCTTAGCCTTCAATCAGCCCCAGCATTTT. Translated, it gives CASSLAFNQPQHF.